The 6 T cell receptor beta chains in this list originate from one sample, sequenced in a study of molecular identifiers for immune sequencing clone quantification. TCRdb independently ran MiXCR on the PCR reads; one entry per CDR3 protein. This sample has approximately 630,000 distinct CDR3 sequences; 25% occur once, and the top ten carry about 0.84%. The sample consisted of naive CD8+ T cells from blood, with Jurkat cell RNA spiked in. The subset is: FACS-sorted CD8+CD4-CCR7+CD45RA+ naive T cells. These receptors were obtained from a human donor in good health. Some libraries in this study had Jurkat cell RNA spiked in.

The chain recombines TRBV4-1 with TRBJ1-5; no definite D call. V lost 3 bases and J lost 5, with 8 bases in between. The germline CDR1 and CDR2 sequences are MGHRA and YSYEKL. The CDR3 spans 13 residues. CDR3 protein: CASSQGRDQPQHF. DNA of the CDR3: TGCGCCAGCAGCCAGGGTAGGGATCAGCCCCAGCATTTT.

This clonotype was seen at least ten times. The rearrangement links TRBV30 to TRBJ1-2; D uncertain. V was shortened by 0 bases and J by 1 base, with 9 bases between the two germline ends. This CDR3 region has 14 residues. The germline V gene has CDR1 GTSNPN and CDR2 SVGIG (reference sequence). The CDR3, as DNA: TGTGCCTGGAGTGTGTCGTCCGATAACTATGGCTACACCTTC. Protein sequence: CAWSVSSDNYGYTF.

On this clonotype: The CDR3 does not close with the conserved phenylalanine or tryptophan, likely indicating a read error. J is TRBJ2-5 and V is TRBV4-3; 9 bases match TRBD2. Germline CDR1 reads LGHNA; CDR2 reads YSLEER. The CDR3 runs to 16 residues. V dropped 0 bases and J dropped 2; count of bases not matched to a gene: 4. The CDR3 coding sequence is TGCGCCAGCAGCCAAGAAGCGGGAGGTTATCAAGAGACCCAGTACTTG. Translating gives CASSQEAGGYQETQYL.

V is TRBV28 and J is TRBJ1-1; D is uncertain. V was cut by 4 bases and J by 4 bases, with 19 bases left in between. In germline, CDR1 is MDHEN, CDR2 SYDVKM. This CDR3 spans 16 amino acids. The CDR3 region is CASSSLGAGGSTEAFF. Written as DNA, the CDR3 is TGTGCCAGCAGTTCTTTGGGCGCCGGCGGAAGCACTGAAGCTTTCTTT.

The rearrangement links TRBV19 to TRBJ2-7, with 8 bases identical to TRBD1. Per the germline V gene, CDR1 is LNHDA and CDR2 is SQIVND (reference sequence). There are 14 residues in the CDR3. Trimming cost V 5 bases and J 5 bases; bases outside gene matches: 8. CDR3 nucleotides: TGTGCCAGTAGTCCAGGACAGGGCCCCCACGAGCAGTACTTC. This codes for CASSPGQGPHEQYF.

Ten or more counts support this clonotype. The chain couples TRBV3-1 to TRBJ1-1; no reliable D call. Germline CDR1 LGHDT, CDR2 YNNKEL (reference sequence). V was trimmed by 0 bases and J by 4 bases, leaving 9 bases between them. The CDR3 contains 14 residues. The CDR3 sequence: CASSQEGLGTEAFF. The CDR3 DNA is TGTGCCAGCAGCCAAGAAGGTCTTGGCACTGAAGCTTTCTTT.